These 30 T cell receptor beta chains were all obtained from the same sample, sequenced in a study of OX40 agonist ivuxolimab in advanced cancers. TCRdb's copy holds only in-frame clones and misses some; the assay was immunoSEQ multiplex PCR. The top ten hold approximately 0.8% of the sample, which has 50,000 to 75,000 clones, roughly 91% seen once. The sample was CD4+ or CD8+ T cells sorted from blood, taken in a trial of the OX40 agonist ivuxolimab. All receptors come from an adult with an advanced solid tumor such as melanoma, head and neck, liver or kidney cancer.

The V call is TRBV30, the J call TRBJ1-2; possibly TRBD1 for D (5 bases). CDR1 GTSNPN and CDR2 SVGIG come from the germline V gene (reference sequence). V was shortened by 0 bases and J by 1 base, with 15 bases between the two germline ends. The CDR3 loop spans 16 amino acids. This chain's CDR3 is CAWSVRWGRINYGYTF. The DNA for the CDR3 is TGTGCCTGGAGTGTACGATGGGGACGAATTAACTATGGCTACACCTTC.

This clone has only one observation. The chain has TRBV19 and TRBJ2-3, with 8 bases identical to TRBD1. Germline V gene data show CDR1 as LNHDA and CDR2 as SQIVND (reference sequence). This CDR3 has 17 amino acids. The junction had 6 bases not matched to a gene; V was cut back by 1 base and J by 0 bases. The DNA of the CDR3 is TGTGCCAGTAGTATAGGGGGACAGGCCGCTAGCACAGATACGCAGTATTTT. It encodes CASSIGGQAASTDTQYF.

The gene calls are TRBV7-2 and TRBJ1-1, with TRBD1 identical over 7 bases. The CDR3 covers 14 residues. Germline trimming cut 6 bases from V and 4 bases from J; bases unmatched to any gene: 8. CDR1 is SGHTA, CDR2 FQGNSA, per germline. Here the CDR3 reads CASSTGQRLTEAFF. In DNA form, the CDR3 reads TGTGCCAGCAGTACGGGACAGAGACTCACTGAAGCTTTCTTT.

This chain uses TRBV6-6 with TRBJ2-2; D unclear. This CDR3 is 16 amino acids long. Trimming stripped 2 bases from V and 1 base from J, with 11 bases between. The V gene's germline CDR1 is MNHNY and CDR2 SVGAGI (reference sequence). CDR3 DNA sequence: TGTGCCAGCAGTTACCCGAGCTTACTGAACACCGGGGAGCTGTTTTTT. Translated, it gives CASSYPSLLNTGELFF.

This clone occurred once. The CDR3 is CASSKRGGYDQPQHF. In DNA form, the CDR3 reads TGTGCCAGCAGTAAGAGGGGAGGGTATGATCAGCCCCAGCATTTT. This chain uses TRBV6-1 with TRBJ1-5; D may be TRBD1 (5 bases). V lost 5 bases and J 5 bases, leaving 16 bases between the germline ends. The germline V gene has CDR1 MNHNS and CDR2 SASEGT. The CDR3 sequence is 15 residues long.

V is TRBV5-4 and J is TRBJ1-2; 9 bases are a match to TRBD1. Germline V lookup: CDR1 SGHNT, CDR2 YYREEE (reference sequence). With V trimmed by 0 bases and J by 0 bases, 6 bases remained unmatched. The CDR3 has 17 amino acids. DNA for the CDR3: TGTGCCAGCAGCTTGGCCCGGGACAGGGCCTCTAACTATGGCTACACCTTC. This encodes CASSLARDRASNYGYTF.

The CDR3 sequence: CATPGGRSNEQYF. The CDR3 DNA reads as TGTGCCACCCCGGGAGGGCGGTCGAACGAGCAGTACTTC. The chain is built from TRBV27 and TRBJ2-7; 8 bases agree with TRBD2. V lost 10 bases, J lost 5 bases, and 10 bases stayed unmatched. CDR3 length: 13 amino acids. Per germline, CDR1 MNHEY and CDR2 SMNVEV (reference sequence).

The CDR3 DNA sequence: TGTGCCAGCAGCTATAACGGTGCTCAGCCCCAGCATTTT. It codes for CASSYNGAQPQHF. The V and J genes are TRBV6-6 and TRBJ1-5; D gene uncertain. V lost 6 bases and J 6 bases, leaving 12 bases between the germline ends. CDR1 is MNHNY, CDR2 SVGAGI, per germline (reference sequence). This CDR3 is built from 13 residues.

The chain joins TRBV6-4 to TRBJ2-1; 8 bases align to TRBD2. Trimming removed 4 bases from V and 6 bases from J; junction bases left unmatched: 11. The length of the CDR3 is 16 residues. From germline, CDR1 is MRHNA and CDR2 SNTAGT. The CDR3: CASSVQPGLGGNEQFF. CDR3 sequence (DNA): TGTGCCAGCAGTGTCCAACCGGGACTAGGAGGCAATGAGCAGTTCTTC.

The V and J genes are TRBV6-1 and TRBJ1-5; D not resolved. Deletions cut 6 bases from V and 2 bases from J, with 11 bases between. Germline values: CDR1 MNHNS, CDR2 SASEGT. This CDR3 contains 14 residues. The CDR3 loop reads CASRKYDGNQPQHF. The CDR3 region has the DNA TGTGCCAGCAGGAAATACGACGGCAATCAGCCCCAGCATTTT.

V and J are TRBV21-1 and TRBJ1-1. TRBV21-1 is noted as a pseudogene. This CDR3 has 19 amino acids. CDR3: CASSKGGGYDLLPNTEAFF. The CDR3 coding sequence is TGTGCCAGCAGCAAAGGGGGGGGTTATGACCTTTTACCGAACACTGAAGCTTTCTTT.

The V call is TRBV14, the J call TRBJ1-2; 7 nucleotides agree with TRBD1. Germline V gene lookup returns CDR1 SGHDN and CDR2 FVKESK. V trimming: 0 bases; J trimming: 6 bases; junction bases outside the gene matches: 10. The CDR3 totals 16 residues. CDR3 DNA sequence: TGTGCCAGCAGCCAAGATGAGGGGGCAAGATGGGATGGCTACACCTTC. This sequence encodes CASSQDEGARWDGYTF.

The chain carries TRBV11-2 and TRBJ2-3; D perhaps matches TRBD2 (6 bases). CDR1 is SGHAT and CDR2 is FQNNGV in the germline V gene. CDR3 length equals 16 residues. The ends were cut back, 0 bases at V and 2 bases at J, with 12 bases in the middle. Here the CDR3 reads CASSLDPGVVTDTQYF. Here the CDR3 DNA reads TGTGCCAGCAGCTTAGATCCGGGAGTGGTCACAGATACGCAGTATTTT.

The rearrangement joins TRBV7-9 to TRBJ2-3, with D possibly TRBD1 on 6 matching bases. V was trimmed by 1 base and J by 1 base, leaving 18 bases between them. Germline V gene sequence: CDR1 SEHNR, CDR2 FQNEAQ (reference sequence). The CDR3 totals 18 residues. The CDR3 region has the DNA TGTGCCAGCAGCTTAGGAGTCTGGGGGCGGAAGGGCACAGATACGCAGTATTTT. Residues: CASSLGVWGRKGTDTQYF. The full variable domain, with the rest looked up from reference TRBV7-9 and TRBJ2-3, is DTGVSQNPRHKITKRGQNVTFRCDPISEHNRLYWYRQTLGQGPEFLTYFQNEAQLEKSRLLSDRFSAERPKGSFSTLEIQRTEQGDSAMYLCASSLGVWGRKGTDTQYFGPGTRLTVL.

CDR3 region: CASSSGLAWGKGTQYF. CDR3 in DNA: TGTGCCAGCAGCTCCGGACTAGCCTGGGGAAAGGGTACGCAGTATTTT. The chain uses TRBV7-2 and TRBJ2-3, with 8 bases fitting TRBD2. The V gene end was trimmed by 4 bases and the J gene end by 8 bases; junction bases not matched to a gene: 14. The CDR3 has 16 residues. Per germline, CDR1 SGHTA and CDR2 FQGNSA.

The genes are TRBV18 and TRBJ2-3; maybe TRBD2 (6 bases). This CDR3 contains 15 residues. The germline V gene encodes CDR1 KGHSH and CDR2 LQKENI. Trimming removed 4 bases at V and 0 bases at J, with 11 bases between. The CDR3 is CASSQGLTSTDTQYF. CDR3 DNA: TGTGCCAGCTCACAGGGACTTACGAGCACAGATACGCAGTATTTT.

The chain uses TRBV4-2 and TRBJ2-7; tentative D call: TRBD2 (6 bases). CDR1 LGHNA and CDR2 YNFKEQ come from the germline V gene. Trimming left V 0 bases short and J 7 bases short, with 10 bases between. The length of the CDR3 is 13 residues. The CDR3 bases are TGTGCCAGCAGCCAAGACCTAGCGAGAGAGCAGTACTTC. Protein sequence: CASSQDLAREQYF.

This sequence joins TRBV21-1 and TRBJ2-3; the table gives TRBD2 as D, unverified against the DNA. TRBV21-1 is a listed pseudogene. The CDR3 has 21 amino acids. CDR3 nucleotide sequence: TGTGCCAGCAGCACCCCGTGGGACGGACGGAGGGGAAACCTGCCCACAGATACGCAGTATTTT. Translation gives CASSTPWDGRRGNLPTDTQYF.

The chain carries TRBV5-1 and TRBJ1-2; 7 bases agree with TRBD1. V dropped 4 bases and J dropped 8; count of bases not matched to a gene: 14. Germline V gene lookup returns CDR1 SGHRS and CDR2 YFSETQ. CDR3 size: 15 residues. In DNA form, the CDR3 reads TGCGCCAGCAGCAAGGGACAGCACCTGGTCGAAGGCTACACCTTC. Translating gives CASSKGQHLVEGYTF.

The genes are TRBV5-4 and TRBJ1-2; unclear D gene. V was cut by 0 bases and J by 8 bases, with 14 bases left in between. Germline-derived CDR1 and CDR2 are SGHNT and YYREEE (reference sequence). This CDR3 has 14 amino acids. Written as DNA, the CDR3 is TGTGCCAGCAGCTTGGAGCCGTCTTGGAGGGGCTACACCTTC. This gives the protein CASSLEPSWRGYTF.

This clone was found once. The genes are TRBV6-5 and TRBJ1-6, with 8 bases that match TRBD1. Germline CDR1 is MNHEY and CDR2 is SVGAGI. The junction had 6 bases not matched to a gene; V was cut back by 2 bases and J by 12 bases. This CDR3 contains 14 residues. The CDR3 reads CASSYPDRGGPLHF. CDR3 nucleotides: TGTGCCAGCAGTTACCCAGACAGGGGAGGACCCCTCCACTTT.

The chain is built from TRBV7-8 and TRBJ1-2, with TRBD1 as a possible D gene (5 bases). This CDR3 has 13 residues. The V and J ends lost 5 bases and 2 bases respectively, with 9 bases between them. The germline V gene has CDR1 SGHVS and CDR2 FQNEAQ. The CDR3: CASSPTGNYGYTF. The CDR3 DNA reads TGTGCCAGCAGCCCAACAGGCAACTATGGCTACACCTTC.

The chain recombines TRBV19 with TRBJ2-7; TRBD2 aligns across 7 bases. The CDR3 runs 15 residues. V lost 5 bases, J lost 3 bases, and 10 bases stayed unmatched. Germline V gene data show CDR1 as LNHDA and CDR2 as SQIVND (reference sequence). CDR3 in DNA: TGTGCCAGTAGTGGGGGGGGAGGAGAGGGCTACGAGCAGTACTTC. Translated: CASSGGGGEGYEQYF.

The chain combines TRBV11-2 with TRBJ1-5; unclear D gene. The CDR3 runs to 13 residues. The V end lost 5 bases, the J end lost 3 bases, and 8 bases lay between the germline ends. Germline CDR1 reads SGHAT; CDR2 reads FQNNGV. The CDR3 DNA is TGTGCCAGCAGCCTGGACCTCAATCAGCCCCAGCATTTT. This sequence encodes CASSLDLNQPQHF. The entire variable domain, with the rest obtained from reference TRBV11-2 and TRBJ1-5, is as follows: EAGVAQSPRYKIIEKRQSVAFWCNPISGHATLYWYQQILGQGPKLLIQFQNNGVVDDSQLPKDRFSAERLKGVDSTLKIQPAKLEDSAVYLCASSLDLNQPQHFGDGTRLSIL.

The chain recombines TRBV6-5 with TRBJ2-7; perhaps TRBD1 as D (6 bases). Deletions cut 7 bases from V and 2 bases from J, with 15 bases between. Germline assignment: CDR1 MNHEY and CDR2 SVGAGI. This CDR3 region has 14 residues. In DNA, the CDR3 is TGTGCCAGCAAGGCGAGGACAGCGACCTACGAGCAGTACTTC. Its protein is CASKARTATYEQYF.

The chain links TRBV7-3 to TRBJ2-6, with D hard to call. Trimming cost V 5 bases and J 1 base, with 15 bases left between them. CDR1 is SGHTA, CDR2 FQGTGA, per germline. The CDR3 has 17 residues. Here the CDR3 DNA reads TGTGCCAGCAGCCCACAAATCCGTTCATCTGGGGCCAACGTCCTGACTTTC. Its protein is CASSPQIRSSGANVLTF.

The chain links TRBV19 to TRBJ2-3, with D unclear. Per the germline V gene, CDR1 is LNHDA and CDR2 is SQIVND (reference sequence). V shed 4 bases and J shed 6 bases, with 11 bases lying between them. There are 13 residues in the CDR3. CDR3 sequence (DNA): TGTGCCAGTAGTAATCTCCGTCCGGATACGCAGTATTTT. This sequence encodes CASSNLRPDTQYF.

V usage is TRBV11-2 and J usage is TRBJ2-1; D remains ambiguous. The CDR3 contains 11 residues. Deletions cut 1 base from V and 9 bases from J, with 4 bases between. From germline, CDR1 is SGHAT and CDR2 FQNNGV. The CDR3 DNA is TGTGCCAGCAGCTTAGGGATTGAGCAGTTCTTC. This gives the protein CASSLGIEQFF.

The V and J genes are TRBV6-1 and TRBJ1-4, with 7 bases lining up with TRBD1. The V and J ends lost 4 bases and 4 bases, in that order; junction bases with no gene match: 3. Germline loops: CDR1 MNHNS, CDR2 SASEGT. This CDR3 has 14 amino acids. Here the CDR3 reads CASSVRDSNEKLFF. The CDR3 DNA is TGTGCCAGCAGTGTTCGGGACAGTAATGAAAAACTGTTTTTT.

The V gene is TRBV18, the J gene TRBJ1-1; D gene ambiguous. CDR1 is KGHSH and CDR2 is LQKENI in the germline V gene. The CDR3 totals 15 residues. V lost 4 bases to trimming and J lost 5 bases, with 17 bases between them. This CDR3 is CASSLETSFETEAFF. Here the CDR3 DNA reads TGTGCCAGCTCACTCGAAACAAGTTTTGAAACTGAAGCTTTCTTT.